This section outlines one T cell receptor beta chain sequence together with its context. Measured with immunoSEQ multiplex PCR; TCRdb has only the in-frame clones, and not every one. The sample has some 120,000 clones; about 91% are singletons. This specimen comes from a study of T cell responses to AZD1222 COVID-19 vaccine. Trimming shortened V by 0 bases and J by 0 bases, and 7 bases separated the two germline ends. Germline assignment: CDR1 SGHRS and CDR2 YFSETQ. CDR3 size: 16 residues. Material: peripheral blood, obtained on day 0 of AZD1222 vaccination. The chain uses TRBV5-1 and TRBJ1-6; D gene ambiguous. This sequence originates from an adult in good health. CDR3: CASSLAGSSYNSPLHF. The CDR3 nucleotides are TGCGCCAGCAGCTTGGCGGGGAGCTCCTATAATTCACCCCTCCACTTT. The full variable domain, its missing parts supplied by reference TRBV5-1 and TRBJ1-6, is KAGVTQTPRYLIKTRGQQVTLSCSPISGHRSVSWYQQTPGQGLQFLFEYFSETQRNKGNFPGRFSGRQFSNSRSEMNVSTLELGDSALYLCASSLAGSSYNSPLHFGNGTRLTVT.